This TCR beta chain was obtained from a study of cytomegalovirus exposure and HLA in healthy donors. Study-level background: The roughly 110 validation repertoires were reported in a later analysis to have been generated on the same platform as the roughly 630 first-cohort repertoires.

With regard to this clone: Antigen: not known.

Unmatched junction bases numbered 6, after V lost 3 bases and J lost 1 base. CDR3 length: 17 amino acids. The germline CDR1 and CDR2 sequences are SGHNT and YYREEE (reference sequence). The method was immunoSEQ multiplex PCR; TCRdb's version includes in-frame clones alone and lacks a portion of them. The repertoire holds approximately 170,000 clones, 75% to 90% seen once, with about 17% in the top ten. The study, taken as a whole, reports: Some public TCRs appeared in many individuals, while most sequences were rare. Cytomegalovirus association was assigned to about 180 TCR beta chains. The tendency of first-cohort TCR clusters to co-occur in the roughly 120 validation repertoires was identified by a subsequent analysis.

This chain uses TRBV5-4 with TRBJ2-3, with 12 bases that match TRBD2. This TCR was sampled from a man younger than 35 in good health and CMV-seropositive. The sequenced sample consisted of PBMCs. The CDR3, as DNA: TGTGCCAGCAGCTCGACTAGCGGGGGCTGGGGCACAGATACGCAGTATTTT. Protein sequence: CASSSTSGGWGTDTQYF.